This TCR beta chain was identified in a study of control samples from healthy donors and cancer patients. Clones were read by immunoSEQ multiplex PCR, and TCRdb kept only the in-frame ones, dropping some. The data show 70,000 to 80,000 clones, over 65% seen once. The ends lost 6 bases at V and 3 bases at J; junction bases unmatched: 11. CDR3 length: 15 residues. Germline-derived CDR1 and CDR2 are ENHRY and SYGVKD. The chain has TRBV10-3 and TRBJ2-7, with TRBD1 identical over 7 bases. Material for sequencing was blood. The sequence came from a man aged 45-65 years in good health. CDR3 loop: CAISGDSVGVYEQYF. The DNA for the CDR3 is TGTGCCATCAGCGGGGACAGTGTGGGGGTCTACGAGCAGTACTTC.